A selection of T cell receptor beta chains follows, all from one sample in a study of CD8+ T cells in alopecia areata. Clones were sequenced by immunoSEQ multiplex PCR, and TCRdb holds only the in-frame ones, with some missing. The sample contains about 190,000 clones, roughly three fifths of which appear only once. The sequencing used CD4+ T cells sorted from blood, collected at week 4, from a patient treated with tofacitinib. These TCRs come from a human donor with alopecia areata. Both conserved end residues are part of each CDR3. D genes are given only for firm matches. Only some rows state a clone size, as once, few, many or a class for expanded clones.

few,TRBJ1-5,-,TRBV14,CASSRSGSNQPQHF,TGTGCCAGCAGCCGCTCAGGGAGCAATCAGCCCCAGCATTTT
-,TRBJ1-1,-,TRBV29-1,CSVQKRLSMNTEAFF,TGCAGCGTTCAAAAGAGGCTCTCCATGAACACTGAAGCTTTCTTT
-,TRBJ1-2,-,TRBV5-4,CASSLQGSTYGYTF,TGTGCCAGCAGCTTGCAGGGTTCTACCTATGGCTACACCTTC
-,TRBJ2-3,-,TRBV29-1,CSVRTATSTDTQYF,TGCAGCGTTAGGACGGCGACTAGCACAGATACGCAGTATTTT
-,TRBJ2-1,TRBD2,TRBV27,CASRPPGLAGVNEQFF,TGTGCCAGCAGACCCCCGGGACTAGCGGGAGTCAATGAGCAGTTCTTC
-,TRBJ2-5,-,TRBV7-9,CASSLFVKTQYF,TGTGCCAGCAGCTTGTTTGTAAAGACCCAGTACTTC
medium-sized,TRBJ2-7,-,TRBV10-3,CASRSSYEQYF,TGTGCCTCGAGGAGCTCCTACGAGCAGTACTTC
-,TRBJ2-5,-,TRBV10-2,CASSGRVGETQYF,TGCGCCAGCAGTGGGAGGGTAGGGGAGACCCAGTACTTC
-,TRBJ2-3,TRBD2,TRBV4-1,CASSPQTSRLTDTQYF,TGCGCCAGCAGCCCCCAGACTAGCAGACTCACAGATACGCAGTATTTT
-,TRBJ2-6,TRBD2,TRBV7-3,CASSSPGLAERGGANVLTF,TGTGCCAGCAGCTCACCGGGACTAGCGGAACGGGGTGGGGCCAACGTCCTGACTTTC
-,TRBJ2-1,-,TRBV11-2,CASSLPTGSYNEQFF,TGTGCCAGCAGCTTACCGACAGGATCTTACAATGAGCAGTTCTTC
few,TRBJ1-2,-,TRBV7-2,CASSQYVLTASGYTF,TGTGCCAGCAGCCAATACGTCCTAACAGCCAGCGGCTACACCTTC
-,TRBJ2-1,-,TRBV28,CASSPGHMAFF,TGTGCCAGCAGTCCGGGGCACATGGCGTTCTTC
-,TRBJ1-4,-,TRBV6-5,CASSYSFRSNEKLFF,TGTGCCAGCAGTTACTCGTTCCGGTCGAATGAAAAACTGTTTTTT